Below, 25 T cell receptor beta chains from the same sample are listed, as sequenced in a study of beta chain features in type 1 diabetes. Whole-study results and caveats: All four CD4+ subsets of Type 1 diabetes patients contained TCRB CDR3s that were moderately but significantly shorter.

The antigens these receptors bind are not known. The investigators reverse transcribed all of the isolated RNA, so they sequenced expressed TCRB transcripts. The protocol was immunoSEQ multiplex PCR, while the TCRdb copy is restricted to in-frame clones and leaves out a portion. The table records about 660,000 clones, roughly an eighth of them present only once. Sequenced: naive CD4+ T cells from blood. These receptors originate from a man younger than 35 with type 1 diabetes.

This clone has a handful of counts. The V call is TRBV25-1, the J call TRBJ1-1, with 7 bases fitting TRBD1. The CDR3 is made up of 14 amino acids. The germline gives CDR1 MGHDK, CDR2 SYGVNS. The junction had 9 bases not matched to a gene; V was cut back by 4 bases and J by 7 bases. The CDR3 DNA follows: TGTGCCAGCAGTGTAATCGACCGGGACAGTGAAGCTTTCTTT. Its protein is CASSVIDRDSEAFF.

This clone came up a few times. The chain joins TRBV5-6 to TRBJ2-5, with 8 bases that match TRBD1. Germline CDR1 reads SGHDT; CDR2 reads YYEEEE. V shed 4 bases, J shed 4 bases, and the junction held 3 bases outside the gene matches. There are 13 residues in the CDR3. The CDR3, as DNA: TGTGCCAGCAGCCGGACAGGGCGAGAGACCCAGTACTTC. Protein product: CASSRTGRETQYF.

This clone occurred a few times. The chain carries TRBV5-1 and TRBJ2-5; D is perhaps TRBD2 (5 bases). V shed 6 bases and J shed 2 bases, with 14 bases lying between them. The CDR3 has 14 residues. Germline loops: CDR1 SGHRS, CDR2 YFSETQ. The CDR3 loop reads CASTIGERQETQYF. The CDR3 DNA reads TGCGCCAGCACTATCGGGGAGCGGCAAGAGACCCAGTACTTC. The complete variable domain, with remaining parts taken from reference TRBV5-1 and TRBJ2-5, reads KAGVTQTPRYLIKTRGQQVTLSCSPISGHRSVSWYQQTPGQGLQFLFEYFSETQRNKGNFPGRFSGRQFSNSRSEMNVSTLELGDSALYLCASTIGERQETQYFGPGTRLLVL.

The CDR3 protein is CASSVPGETQYF. CDR3 DNA sequence: TGTGCCAGCAGCGTACCGGGAGAGACCCAGTACTTC. J is TRBJ2-5 and V is TRBV9, with no clear D. CDR3 length: 12 amino acids. V was clipped by 1 base and J by 4 bases, with 5 bases between them. Germline values: CDR1 SGDLS, CDR2 YYNGEE.

The chain has TRBV6-1 and TRBJ2-1; D call uncertain. Germline CDR1 MNHNS, CDR2 SASEGT. CDR3 length: 13 amino acids. The V gene lost 2 bases and the J gene lost 6 bases, with 8 bases spanning the gap. The DNA of the CDR3 is TGTGCCAGCAGTGAAATCGGGCCCAATGAGCAGTTCTTC. Amino acids: CASSEIGPNEQFF.

The chain links TRBV27 to TRBJ1-2; no clear D. Germline V gene data show CDR1 as MNHEY and CDR2 as SMNVEV (reference sequence). Trimming stripped 7 bases from V and 7 bases from J, with 19 bases between. This CDR3 comprises 14 residues. The CDR3 nucleotides are TGTGCCAGCAAATCGTCTGAGAAACGGCTTGGCTACACCTTC. This translates into CASKSSEKRLGYTF.

The CDR3 nucleotides are TGCGCCAGCAGCTTGGATGGAGGGACAGGGTACCACGAGCAGTACTTC. Translated: CASSLDGGTGYHEQYF. This chain uses TRBV5-1 with TRBJ2-7; 9 bases map to TRBD1. With V trimmed by 0 bases and J by 5 bases, 9 bases remained unmatched. The CDR3 covers 16 residues. Germline V gives CDR1 SGHRS, CDR2 YFSETQ.

This clone was found a few times. The chain recombines TRBV30 with TRBJ2-3, with 8 bases identical to TRBD2. Germline CDR1 GTSNPN, CDR2 SVGIG (reference sequence). There are 14 residues in the CDR3. With 2 bases clipped from V and 0 bases from J, the junction kept 1 base outside the gene matches. CDR3 region: CAWSRGGSTDTQYF. CDR3 nucleotides: TGTGCCTGGAGTCGGGGGGGTAGCACAGATACGCAGTATTTT. The full variable domain, in which reference TRBV30 and TRBJ2-3 provide the parts outside the CDR3, is SQTIHQWPATLVQPVGSPLSLECTVEGTSNPNLYWYRQAAGRGLQLLFYSVGIGQISSEVPQNLSASRPQDRQFILSSKKLLLSDSGFYLCAWSRGGSTDTQYFGPGTRLTVL.

This clone has just a few counts. The chain carries TRBV7-9 and TRBJ1-6, with D perhaps TRBD1 (5 bases). The CDR3 is made up of 15 amino acids. Germline V gives CDR1 SEHNR, CDR2 FQNEAQ (reference sequence). With 1 base removed from V and 7 bases from J, the gap between germline ends came to 11 bases. The CDR3 DNA sequence: TGTGCCAGCAGCTTAGAGTCGGGACCGAATTCACCCCTCCACTTT. Translated, it gives CASSLESGPNSPLHF.

CDR3 amino acids: CASSPGSGGDTEAFF. The DNA of the CDR3 is TGTGCCAGCTCACCTGGATCCGGAGGGGACACTGAAGCTTTCTTT. The rearrangement links TRBV18 to TRBJ1-1; D is possibly TRBD1 (5 bases). Trimming removed 3 bases at V and 3 bases at J, with 14 bases between. The CDR3 sequence is 15 residues long. CDR1 and CDR2 (germline): KGHSH, LQKENI.

The rearrangement links TRBV9 to TRBJ1-3; 7 bases are a match to TRBD1. J lost 0 bases, V lost 3 bases, and 6 bases had no gene match. The CDR3 loop spans 16 amino acids. Germline V gene lookup returns CDR1 SGDLS and CDR2 YYNGEE. This CDR3 reads CASSERTGRSGNTIYF. CDR3 bases: TGTGCCAGCAGCGAGAGGACAGGCCGCTCTGGAAACACCATATATTTT.

V is TRBV9 and J is TRBJ2-2; 7 bases are shared with TRBD1. Germline loops: CDR1 SGDLS, CDR2 YYNGEE. The CDR3 totals 16 residues. Unmatched junction bases numbered 10, after V lost 3 bases and J lost 5 bases. The CDR3 loop is CASSGQQGFVTGELFF. The CDR3 DNA reads as TGTGCCAGCAGCGGACAACAGGGGTTTGTAACCGGGGAGCTGTTTTTT.

The chain employs TRBV29-1 and TRBJ1-2; TRBD1 is a possible D gene (6 bases). The CDR3 is 12 amino acids. The germline V gene has CDR1 SQVTM and CDR2 ANQGSEA. The V gene lost 7 bases and the J gene lost 8 bases, with 17 bases spanning the gap. CDR3 residues: CSARFRGGGYTF. The CDR3 DNA sequence: TGCAGCGCCCGGTTTCGGGGGGGCGGCTACACCTTC.

This clone was detected a few times. The CDR3 sequence: CATSREAGRSQHF. In DNA form, the CDR3 reads TGTGCCACCAGCAGAGAGGCTGGTCGTTCCCAGCATTTT. V is TRBV15 and J is TRBJ1-5; D gene unclear. This CDR3 has 13 amino acids. Trimming removed 0 bases at V and 11 bases at J, with 11 bases between. Germline V gives CDR1 LNHNV, CDR2 YYDKDF (reference sequence).

The V gene is TRBV15, the J gene TRBJ2-7; TRBD1 is a possible D gene (6 bases). Trimming stripped 1 base from V and 5 bases from J, with 18 bases between. Germline V gene data show CDR1 as LNHNV and CDR2 as YYDKDF (reference sequence). The length of the CDR3 is 16 residues. The CDR3 DNA is TGTGCCACCAGCAGAGCCCCGACAGGTTCATTGGACGAGCAGTACTTC. It translates to CATSRAPTGSLDEQYF.

This clone was counted between two and nine times. This chain connects TRBV15 to TRBJ2-3; possible D gene TRBD2, 7 bases. Deletions cut 5 bases from V and 2 bases from J, with 14 bases between. Germline V CDR1 and CDR2: LNHNV, YYDKDF (reference sequence). The length of the CDR3 is 15 residues. The CDR3 DNA reads TGTGCCACCAGCGGGGGGGCGGGGTTCACAGATACGCAGTATTTT. Its translation: CATSGGAGFTDTQYF.

CDR3 loop: CASSLETQYF. The CDR3 DNA reads as TGCGCCAGCAGCTTGGAAACGCAGTATTTT. This chain links TRBV5-1 with TRBJ2-3; no clear D. From germline, CDR1 is SGHRS and CDR2 YFSETQ. V was trimmed by 0 bases and J by 9 bases, leaving 2 bases between them. The CDR3 loop spans 10 amino acids.

The V call is TRBV28, the J call TRBJ1-1; D ambiguous. Germline lookup yields CDR1 MDHEN and CDR2 SYDVKM. The CDR3 is 14 residues long. Trimming pared 5 bases from V and 0 bases from J, leaving 10 bases between. The CDR3 here is CASSPAGLNTEAFF. The CDR3 DNA is TGTGCCAGCAGTCCTGCTGGGTTGAACACTGAAGCTTTCTTT.

This rearrangement joins TRBV7-2 to TRBJ2-3; D perhaps matches TRBD2 (5 bases). This CDR3 contains 15 residues. The germline V gene has CDR1 SGHTA and CDR2 FQGNSA. Deletions cut 3 bases from V and 6 bases from J, with 16 bases between. CDR3 sequence: CASSFRTSGRDTQYF. The CDR3, as DNA: TGTGCCAGCAGCTTCCGTACCAGCGGAAGGGATACGCAGTATTTT.

This chain joins TRBV6-5 and TRBJ2-7; D ambiguous. Germline loops: CDR1 MNHEY, CDR2 SVGAGI. Trimming shortened V by 0 bases and J by 3 bases, and 9 bases separated the two germline ends. This CDR3 contains 14 residues. This CDR3 reads CASSYSAAVYEQYF. The CDR3 DNA reads as TGTGCCAGCAGTTACTCGGCGGCCGTCTACGAGCAGTACTTC.

This clone was picked up one time. The chain is built from TRBV7-9 and TRBJ2-3, with D tentatively TRBD2 (6 bases). The V gene's germline CDR1 is SEHNR and CDR2 FQNEAQ (reference sequence). The CDR3 spans 15 residues. Trimming left V 5 bases short and J 2 bases short, with 14 bases between. This CDR3 reads CASSTLSGLTDTQYF. CDR3 nucleotides: TGTGCCAGCAGCACCCTTAGCGGTCTCACAGATACGCAGTATTTT.

This clone was picked up a small number of times. The chain employs TRBV13 and TRBJ2-3; 8 bases fit TRBD2. Trimming took 0 bases from V and 1 from J; bases not matched to a gene: 6. This CDR3 has 17 residues. The germline V gene encodes CDR1 PRHDT and CDR2 FYEKMQ (reference sequence). The CDR3 bases are TGTGCCAGCAGCTTAGGCCTCTGGCGGGGGGGCACAGATACGCAGTATTTT. Its translation: CASSLGLWRGGTDTQYF.

V gene TRBV5-1 combines with J gene TRBJ2-1, with a tentative D call TRBD1 (5 bases). The CDR3 is 15 residues long. Germline V gene sequence: CDR1 SGHRS, CDR2 YFSETQ. Trimming pared 4 bases from V and 2 bases from J, leaving 13 bases between. The CDR3 reads CASSPRQTAYNEQFF. DNA for the CDR3: TGCGCCAGCAGCCCACGACAGACTGCCTACAATGAGCAGTTCTTC.

The chain has TRBV6-1 and TRBJ1-1; the D gene is possibly TRBD1 (5 bases). From germline, CDR1 is MNHNS and CDR2 SASEGT. The V gene lost 6 bases and the J gene lost 5 bases, with 13 bases spanning the gap. The CDR3 length is 13 residues. CDR3 in amino acids: CASSIDSGTEAFF. For the CDR3, the DNA is TGTGCCAGCAGCATTGACAGCGGGACTGAAGCTTTCTTT.

The chain combines TRBV4-2 with TRBJ1-1, with 8 bases matching TRBD1. Unmatched junction bases numbered 5, after V lost 1 base and J lost 7 bases. The germline V gene encodes CDR1 LGHNA and CDR2 YNFKEQ. CDR3 length: 14 amino acids. CDR3 residues: CASSQVNDRGEAFF. The CDR3 DNA follows: TGTGCCAGCAGCCAAGTGAATGACAGGGGTGAAGCTTTCTTT.